This T cell receptor beta chain was documented in a study of control samples from healthy donors and cancer patients. Data came from immunoSEQ multiplex PCR; TCRdb stores just in-frame clones and leaves some out. This table holds 120,000 to 150,000 clones, about nine tenths found once. Germline CDR1 and CDR2: SEHNR and FQNEAQ (reference sequence). Losses at the gene ends were 5 bases for V and 5 bases for J; bases not matched to a gene: 8. The CDR3 has 15 amino acids. The source of this sequence is a man aged 30-40 years in good health. The sequenced sample was blood. The chain has TRBV7-9 and TRBJ1-5; TRBD1 agrees at 8 bases. The CDR3 here is CASSPGTGTHQPQHF. CDR3 sequence (DNA): TGTGCCAGCAGCCCTGGGACAGGCACCCATCAGCCCCAGCATTTT.